These 9 T cell receptor beta chains were all obtained from the same sample, sequenced in a study of CD8 T cells in ankylosing spondylitis. TCRdb re-called the 5' RACE reads with MiXCR, one entry per CDR3 protein. The sample records under 7,500 distinct CDR3 sequences, about 3% being singletons. The sample consisted of blood, either unsorted or a sorted T cell fraction (not recorded which). These receptors originate from a female donor with ankylosing spondylitis or in good health (not recorded which).

This clonotype was counted ten times or more. The CDR3 is CASSGTRVSGELFF. As DNA, the CDR3 is TGTGCCAGCAGCGGGACTAGGGTTTCCGGGGAGCTGTTTTTT. The V call is TRBV9, the J call TRBJ2-2; TRBD2 matches 7 bases. J was trimmed by 6 bases and V by 3 bases; bases with no gene match: 5. The CDR3 has 14 amino acids. Looked up from germline, CDR1 is SGDLS and CDR2 is YYNGEE.

By frequency in the sample, this clonotype is medium-sized (0.01 to 0.1%). This likely comes from a read error, as the CDR3 has no conserved phenylalanine or tryptophan at its end. The DNA is omitted, as the CDR3 cannot be located on it reliably, and the CDR3 follows TCRdb's listing. The rearrangement joins TRBV3-1 to TRBJ2-7. Counting both end residues, the CDR3 totals 8 amino acids. Germline CDR1 and CDR2: LGHDT and YNNKEL (reference sequence). CDR3 residues: CASSQGPG.

This clonotype has a count of ten or more. This chain uses TRBV9 with TRBJ1-1, with 10 bases aligning to TRBD1. The V and J ends lost 2 bases and 4 bases, in that order; junction bases with no gene match: 5. Germline-derived CDR1 and CDR2 are SGDLS and YYNGEE. The CDR3 has 15 residues. The CDR3: CASSVSGQGITEAFF. CDR3 bases: TGTGCCAGCAGCGTCTCGGGACAGGGGATCACTGAAGCTTTCTTT.

This clonotype was recorded many times. V is TRBV9 and J is TRBJ1-2, with 10 bases identical to TRBD1. V was pared by 0 bases and J by 4 bases, with 6 bases of the junction left unmatched. Looked up from germline, CDR1 is SGDLS and CDR2 is YYNGEE. This CDR3 has 16 residues. CDR3 nucleotides: TGTGCCAGCAGCGTAGGTCGGGGACAGGGGACCTATGGCTACACCTTC. Residues: CASSVGRGQGTYGYTF.

By share, this clonotype ranks as medium-sized. V is TRBV9 and J is TRBJ2-1, with TRBD2 matching 8 bases. This CDR3 spans 15 amino acids. V shed 0 bases and J 5 bases; nucleotides not matched to a gene: 4. Looked up from germline, CDR1 is SGDLS and CDR2 is YYNGEE. In DNA, the CDR3 is TGTGCCAGCAGCGTAGCGGGAGGGCCAAACAATGAGCAGTTCTTC. This codes for CASSVAGGPNNEQFF.

As for this clonotype: This may stem from a read error, because a much larger clone lies one nucleotide away. Since no conserved phenylalanine or tryptophan closes the CDR3, a read error is the likely cause. The J gene is TRBJ2-2, the V gene TRBV9; no clear D. The CDR3 has 12 residues. Germline assignment: CDR1 SGDLS and CDR2 YYNGEE. V lost 4 bases, J lost 5 bases, and 6 bases lay in between. The CDR3 region has the DNA TGTGCCAGCAGCCTGCGTACCGGGGAGCTGTTTTCT. Translated, it gives CASSLRTGELFS.

This clonotype occurred many times. CDR3 residues: CASSVEGASYEQYF. As DNA, the CDR3 is TGTGCCAGCAGCGTAGAGGGGGCTAGCTACGAGCAGTACTTC. J is TRBJ2-7 and V is TRBV9; 7 bases are a match to TRBD1. Germline V gene data show CDR1 as SGDLS and CDR2 as YYNGEE. The CDR3 consists of 14 residues. V lost 0 bases, J lost 3 bases, and 3 bases stayed unmatched.

The rearrangement uses TRBV9 and TRBJ1-1; D is ambiguous. Germline V gene sequence: CDR1 SGDLS, CDR2 YYNGEE. V was shortened by 3 bases and J by 5 bases, with 11 bases between the two germline ends. The CDR3 is 13 amino acids. CDR3 DNA sequence: TGTGCCAGCAGCGAACTATATGGTACTGAAGCTTTCTTT. Translation: CASSELYGTEAFF.

By share, this clonotype counts as medium-sized. The V call is TRBV9, the J call TRBJ2-2, with TRBD2 matching 7 bases. This CDR3 spans 13 amino acids. V lost 3 bases and J lost 5; bases outside the gene matches: 1. CDR1 is SGDLS, CDR2 YYNGEE, per germline. The CDR3 sequence: CASSAGGTGELFF. The CDR3 region has the DNA TGTGCCAGCAGCGCCGGGGGGACCGGGGAGCTGTTTTTT. Together with reference TRBV9 and TRBJ2-2, the CDR3 gives the full variable domain: DSGVTQTPKHLITATGQRVTLRCSPRSGDLSVYWYQQSLDQGLQFLIQYYNGEERAKGNILERFSAQQFPDLHSELNLSSLELGDSALYFCASSAGGTGELFFGEGSRLTVL.